This TCR beta chain was recovered during a study of cytomegalovirus exposure and HLA in healthy donors. Points from the study as a whole: Associated with cytomegalovirus, according to the listing, were 170 or so TCR beta chains.

There are 19 residues in the CDR3. The V segment lost 0 bases and the J segment 1 base; nucleotides outside the gene matches: 10. Germline V gene data show CDR1 as MGHRA and CDR2 as YSYEKL. Regarding this clone: What it recognizes is unknown.

Vbeta (60) and Jbeta (13) primers were used in the PCR. The protocol was immunoSEQ multiplex PCR, while the TCRdb copy is restricted to in-frame clones and leaves out a portion. The profile shows roughly 160,000 clones, 85% of them singletons. The sample comprised PBMCs. V is TRBV4-1 and J is TRBJ2-7, with 12 bases identical to TRBD1. This sequence was found in a boy between 2 and 10 years old in good health and CMV-seronegative. The CDR3 sequence: CASSQDRDRGPFLSYEQYF. CDR3 bases: TGCGCCAGCAGCCAAGATCGGGACAGGGGGCCCTTTCTATCCTACGAGCAGTACTTC.